This record looks at one TCR beta chain sequence and its context. Via MiXCR, TCRdb re-called the RT-PCR reads, giving one row per CDR3 protein. This table holds 920,000 or so distinct CDR3 sequences, approximately 19% found once. The sample comes from a study of patients and donors after allogeneic stem cell transplantation. There are 15 residues in the CDR3. V shed 4 bases and J 4 bases; nucleotides not matched to a gene: 6. Looked up from germline, CDR1 is SGHRS and CDR2 is YFSETQ. This clonotype was sampled from a human donor who was either an allogeneic HSCT recipient or a stem cell or donor lymphocyte infusion donor (not recorded which). It is not recorded whose cells these are; they may come from a transplant donor. Material for sequencing was blood, either unsorted or a sorted T cell fraction (not recorded which). This chain links TRBV5-1 with TRBJ2-3; 10 positions match TRBD2. DNA for the CDR3: TGCGCCAGCAGCCTCGGGACTAGCGTCGCAGATACGCAGTATTTT. This translates into CASSLGTSVADTQYF.